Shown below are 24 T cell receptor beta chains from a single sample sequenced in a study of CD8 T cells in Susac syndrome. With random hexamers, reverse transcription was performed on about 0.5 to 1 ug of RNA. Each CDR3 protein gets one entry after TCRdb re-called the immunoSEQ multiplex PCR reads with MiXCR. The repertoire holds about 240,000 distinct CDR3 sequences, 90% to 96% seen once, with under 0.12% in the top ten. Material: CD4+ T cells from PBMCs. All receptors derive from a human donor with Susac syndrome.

CDR3 nucleotide sequence: TGTGCCAGCAGCAGCTCTCAATTCTCGAGTTCCTACGAGCAGTACTTC. It encodes CASSSSQFSSSYEQYF. This chain joins TRBV28 and TRBJ2-7; D remains ambiguous. The CDR3 loop spans 16 amino acids. The V and J ends lost 6 bases and 1 base respectively, with 19 bases between them. CDR1 and CDR2 (germline): MDHEN, SYDVKM.

This chain's CDR3 is CSVVVNMNTEAFF. The CDR3 DNA is TGCAGCGTTGTAGTCAACATGAACACTGAAGCTTTCTTT. This rearrangement joins TRBV29-1 to TRBJ1-1; no clear D. Looked up from germline, CDR1 is SQVTM and CDR2 is ANQGSEA. The length of the CDR3 is 13 residues. V was clipped by 4 bases and J by 0 bases, with 9 bases between them. Full variable domain (missing parts from reference TRBV29-1 and TRBJ1-1): SAVISQKPSRDICQRGTSLTIQCQVDSQVTMMFWYRQQPGQSLTLIATANQGSEATYESGFVIDKFPISRPNLTFSTLTVSNMSPEDSSIYLCSVVVNMNTEAFFGQGTRLTVV.

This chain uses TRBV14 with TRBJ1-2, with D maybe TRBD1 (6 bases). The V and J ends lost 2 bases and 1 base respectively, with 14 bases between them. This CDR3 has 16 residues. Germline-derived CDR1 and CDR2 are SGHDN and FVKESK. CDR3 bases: TGTGCCAGCAGCCAACTCCCGGGACAACATAACTATGGCTACACCTTC. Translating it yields CASSQLPGQHNYGYTF.

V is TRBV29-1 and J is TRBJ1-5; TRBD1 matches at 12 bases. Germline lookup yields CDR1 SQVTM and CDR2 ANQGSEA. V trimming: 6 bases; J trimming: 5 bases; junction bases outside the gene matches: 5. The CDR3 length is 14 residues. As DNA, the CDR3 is TGCAGCGTCTGGGACAGGGGGCATGATCAGCCCCAGCATTTT. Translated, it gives CSVWDRGHDQPQHF. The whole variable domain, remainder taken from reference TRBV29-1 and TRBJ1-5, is SAVISQKPSRDICQRGTSLTIQCQVDSQVTMMFWYRQQPGQSLTLIATANQGSEATYESGFVIDKFPISRPNLTFSTLTVSNMSPEDSSIYLCSVWDRGHDQPQHFGDGTRLSIL.

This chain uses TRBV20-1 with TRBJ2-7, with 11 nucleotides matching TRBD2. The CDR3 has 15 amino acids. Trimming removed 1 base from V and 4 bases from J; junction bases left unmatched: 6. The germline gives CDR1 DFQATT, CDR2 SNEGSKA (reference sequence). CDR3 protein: CSARGLAGGGYEQYF. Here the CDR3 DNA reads TGCAGTGCTAGAGGTCTAGCGGGAGGTGGATACGAGCAGTACTTC.

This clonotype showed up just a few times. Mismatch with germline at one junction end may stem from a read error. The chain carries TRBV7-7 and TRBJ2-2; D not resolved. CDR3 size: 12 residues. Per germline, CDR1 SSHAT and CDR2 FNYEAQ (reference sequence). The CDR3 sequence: CASSTPTGELFF. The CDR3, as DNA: TGTGCTAGCAGCACACCTACCGGGGAGCTGTTTTTT.

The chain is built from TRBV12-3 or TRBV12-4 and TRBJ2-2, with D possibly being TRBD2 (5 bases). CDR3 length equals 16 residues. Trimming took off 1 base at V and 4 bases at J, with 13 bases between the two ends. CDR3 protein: CASSLGDGILTGELFF. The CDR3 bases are TGTGCCAGCAGTTTAGGAGACGGGATTCTCACCGGGGAGCTGTTTTTT.

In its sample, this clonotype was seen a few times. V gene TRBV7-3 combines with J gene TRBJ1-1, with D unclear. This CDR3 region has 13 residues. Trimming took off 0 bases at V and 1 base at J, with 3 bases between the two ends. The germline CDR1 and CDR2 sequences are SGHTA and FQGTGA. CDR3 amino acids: CASSLTPNTEAFF. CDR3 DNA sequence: TGTGCCAGCAGCTTAACGCCGAACACTGAAGCTTTCTTT.

CDR3 loop: CASTPRGTSGATWETQYF. As DNA, the CDR3 is TGTGCCAGCACTCCCAGGGGGACTAGCGGGGCCACATGGGAGACCCAGTACTTC. V gene TRBV25-1 combines with J gene TRBJ2-5; TRBD2 aligns across 13 bases. Trimming removed 7 bases from V and 5 bases from J; junction bases left unmatched: 16. The V gene's germline CDR1 is MGHDK and CDR2 SYGVNS. CDR3 length: 18 amino acids.

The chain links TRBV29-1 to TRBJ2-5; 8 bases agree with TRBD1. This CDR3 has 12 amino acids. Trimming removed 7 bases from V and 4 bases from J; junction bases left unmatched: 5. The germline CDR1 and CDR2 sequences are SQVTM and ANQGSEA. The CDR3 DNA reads TGCAGCGGCGACAGGGGTGGAGAGACCCAGTACTTC. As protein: CSGDRGGETQYF. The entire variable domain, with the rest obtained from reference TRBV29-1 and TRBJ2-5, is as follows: SAVISQKPSRDICQRGTSLTIQCQVDSQVTMMFWYRQQPGQSLTLIATANQGSEATYESGFVIDKFPISRPNLTFSTLTVSNMSPEDSSIYLCSGDRGGETQYFGPGTRLLVL.

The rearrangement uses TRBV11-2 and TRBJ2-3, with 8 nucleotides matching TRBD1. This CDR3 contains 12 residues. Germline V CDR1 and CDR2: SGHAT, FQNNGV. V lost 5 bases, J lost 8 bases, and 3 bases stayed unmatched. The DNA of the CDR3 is TGTGCCAGCAGCCCCGGACAGGGTACGCAGTATTTT. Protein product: CASSPGQGTQYF.

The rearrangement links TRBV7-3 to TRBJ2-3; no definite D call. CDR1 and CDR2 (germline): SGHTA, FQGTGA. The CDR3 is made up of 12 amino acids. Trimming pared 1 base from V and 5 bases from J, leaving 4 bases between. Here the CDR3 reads CASSLMGDTQYF. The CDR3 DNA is TGTGCCAGCAGCTTAATGGGAGATACGCAGTATTTT.

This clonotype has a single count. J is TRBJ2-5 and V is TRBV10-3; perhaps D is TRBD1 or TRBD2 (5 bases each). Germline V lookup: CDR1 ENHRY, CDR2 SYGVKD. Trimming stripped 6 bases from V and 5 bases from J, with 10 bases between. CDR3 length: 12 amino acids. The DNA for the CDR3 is TGTGCCATCAGCGGGACGGGGGAGACCCAGTACTTC. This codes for CAISGTGETQYF.

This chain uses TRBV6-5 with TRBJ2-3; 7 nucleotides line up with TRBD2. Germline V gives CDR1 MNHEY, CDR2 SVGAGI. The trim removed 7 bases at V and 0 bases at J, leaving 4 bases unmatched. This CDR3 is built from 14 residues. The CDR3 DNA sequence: TGTGCCAGCATGGGGGGGGAAAGCACAGATACGCAGTATTTT. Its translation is CASMGGESTDTQYF.

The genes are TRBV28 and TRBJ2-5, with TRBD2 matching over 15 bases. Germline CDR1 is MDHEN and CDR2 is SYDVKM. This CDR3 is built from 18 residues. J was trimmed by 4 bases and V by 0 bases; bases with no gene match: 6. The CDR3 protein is CASSLWTPGLAGGETQYF. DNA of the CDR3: TGTGCCAGCAGTTTATGGACACCGGGACTAGCGGGAGGAGAGACCCAGTACTTC.

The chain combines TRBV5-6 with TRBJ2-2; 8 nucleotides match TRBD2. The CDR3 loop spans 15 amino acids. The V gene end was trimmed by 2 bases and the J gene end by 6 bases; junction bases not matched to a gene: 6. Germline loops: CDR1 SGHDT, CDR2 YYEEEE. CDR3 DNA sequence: TGTGCCAGCAGCTTAGGAGCGGGAGTAGCCGGGGAGCTGTTTTTT. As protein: CASSLGAGVAGELFF.

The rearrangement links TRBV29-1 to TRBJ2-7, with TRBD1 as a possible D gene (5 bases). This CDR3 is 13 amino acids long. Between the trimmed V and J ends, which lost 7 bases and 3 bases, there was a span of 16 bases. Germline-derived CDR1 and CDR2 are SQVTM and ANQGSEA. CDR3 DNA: TGCAGCGCTGCGATGAAACAGGACTACGAGCAGTACTTC. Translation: CSAAMKQDYEQYF.

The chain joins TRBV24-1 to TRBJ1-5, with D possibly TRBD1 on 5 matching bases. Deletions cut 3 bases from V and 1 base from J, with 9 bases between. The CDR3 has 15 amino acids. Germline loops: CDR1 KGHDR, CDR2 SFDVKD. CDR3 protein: CATSDAGGSNQPQHF. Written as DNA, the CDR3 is TGTGCCACCAGTGATGCCGGGGGAAGCAATCAGCCCCAGCATTTT.

CDR3 DNA sequence: TGTGCCAGCAGCTTGCAGGGAGAAGAAAAACTGTTTTTT. This codes for CASSLQGEEKLFF. The chain uses TRBV5-6 and TRBJ1-4, with D perhaps matching TRBD1 (5 bases). CDR1 is SGHDT and CDR2 is YYEEEE in the germline V gene. V shed 1 base and J shed 8 bases, with 9 bases lying between them. This CDR3 is 13 amino acids long.

CDR3 loop: CSVPRRGGRNTEAFF. The CDR3 DNA reads TGCAGCGTTCCCCGGAGGGGCGGTAGGAACACTGAAGCTTTCTTT. The V and J genes are TRBV29-1 and TRBJ1-1; tentative D call: TRBD1 (5 bases). V was shortened by 5 bases and J by 1 base, with 17 bases between the two germline ends. CDR1 and CDR2 from the germline V gene are SQVTM and ANQGSEA. The CDR3 length is 15 residues.

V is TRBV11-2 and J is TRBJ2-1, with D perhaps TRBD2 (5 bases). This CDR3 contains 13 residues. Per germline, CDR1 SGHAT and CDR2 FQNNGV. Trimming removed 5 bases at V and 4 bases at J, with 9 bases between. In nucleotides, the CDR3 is TGTGCCAGCAGCGGGGAGATGTACAATGAGCAGTTCTTC. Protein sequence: CASSGEMYNEQFF.

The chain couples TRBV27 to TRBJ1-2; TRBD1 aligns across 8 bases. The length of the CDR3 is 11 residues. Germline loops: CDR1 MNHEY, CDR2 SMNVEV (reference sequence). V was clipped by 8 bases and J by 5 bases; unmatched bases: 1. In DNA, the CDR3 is TGTGCCAGCTGGACAGGGTATGGCTACACCTTC. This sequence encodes CASWTGYGYTF.

The CDR3 DNA sequence: TGTGCCAGCAGTCCAGCCGACAGGGCCAACACTGAAGCTTTCTTT. It encodes CASSPADRANTEAFF. This chain uses TRBV6-5 with TRBJ1-1; TRBD1 matches at 7 bases. The CDR3 covers 15 residues. Germline lookup yields CDR1 MNHEY and CDR2 SVGAGI. V was clipped by 5 bases and J by 2 bases; unmatched bases: 8.

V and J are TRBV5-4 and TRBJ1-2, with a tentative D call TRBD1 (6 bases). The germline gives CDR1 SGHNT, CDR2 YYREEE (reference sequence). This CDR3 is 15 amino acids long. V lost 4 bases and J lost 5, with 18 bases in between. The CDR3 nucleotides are TGTGCCAGCAGCCAGCCGACAGGACTACGTTATGGCTACACCTTC. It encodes CASSQPTGLRYGYTF.